This paragraph reports one TCR beta chain. These data originate in a study of T cell responses to AZD1222 COVID-19 vaccine. TCRdb's table, derived via immunoSEQ multiplex PCR, lists solely in-frame clones and lacks some. This table has about 110,000 clones, around nine tenths appearing once. After removal of 2 bases from V and 9 bases from J, the junction contained 9 bases not matched to a gene. This CDR3 is built from 16 residues. Germline V gives CDR1 MGHDK, CDR2 SYGVNS. Combined were second doses at about 4 or about 12 weeks. The chain employs TRBV25-1 and TRBJ2-3; 12 nucleotides line up with TRBD2. The source of this sequence is an adult who received the AZD1222 COVID-19 vaccine. The sample here was peripheral blood, taken 28 days after the second AZD1222 dose. The CDR3 nucleotides are TGTGCCAGCAGTGAACCCCTAGCGGGGGGGCCGAGGACGCAGTATTTT. It codes for CASSEPLAGGPRTQYF.